These 26 T cell receptor beta chains were all obtained from the same sample, sequenced in a study of OX40 agonist ivuxolimab in advanced cancers. The method was immunoSEQ multiplex PCR; TCRdb's version includes in-frame clones alone and lacks a portion of them. The sample shows around 15,000 clones, roughly 92% of them seen only once. The material sequenced was CD4+ or CD8+ T cells sorted from blood, taken in a trial of the OX40 agonist ivuxolimab. These receptors were collected from an adult with an advanced solid tumor such as melanoma, head and neck, liver or kidney cancer.

The chain has TRBV27 and TRBJ1-1; D is possibly TRBD1 (5 bases). CDR1 MNHEY and CDR2 SMNVEV come from the germline V gene (reference sequence). V lost 0 bases, J lost 5 bases, and 7 bases lay in between. CDR3 length: 13 residues. Written as DNA, the CDR3 is TGTGCCAGCAGTTTATCAAGGGGAACTGAAGCTTTCTTT. Its translation is CASSLSRGTEAFF.

CDR3 sequence: CASSIGWGASFNEQFF. For the CDR3, the DNA is TGTGCCAGTAGTATAGGGTGGGGCGCGAGCTTCAATGAGCAGTTCTTC. J is TRBJ2-1 and V is TRBV19, with D possibly TRBD1 on 5 matching bases. Between the trimmed V and J ends, which lost 1 base and 6 bases, there was a span of 16 bases. This CDR3 spans 16 amino acids. Germline assignment: CDR1 LNHDA and CDR2 SQIVND (reference sequence).

The chain combines TRBV4-1 with TRBJ2-7; no firm D call. V was trimmed by 0 bases and J by 0 bases, leaving 6 bases between them. Germline V gene data show CDR1 as MGHRA and CDR2 as YSYEKL. CDR3 size: 14 residues. In nucleotides, the CDR3 is TGCGCCAGCAGCCAAGATTACAGCTCCTACGAGCAGTACTTC. Translation: CASSQDYSSYEQYF.

V gene TRBV11-2 combines with J gene TRBJ2-1; D is unresolved. The V and J ends lost 4 bases and 0 bases respectively, with 13 bases between them. CDR1 and CDR2 from the germline V gene are SGHAT and FQNNGV. The CDR3 extends over 16 amino acids. The CDR3 region is CASSSHGPGSYNEQFF. DNA for the CDR3: TGTGCCAGCAGCTCCCATGGGCCCGGCTCCTACAATGAGCAGTTCTTC.

DNA of the CDR3: TGTGCACACGGGAGGGCCTTCAATGAGCAGTTCTTC. Protein product: CAHGRAFNEQFF. V and J are TRBV6-1 and TRBJ2-1; 8 nucleotides agree with TRBD2. This CDR3 is 12 amino acids long. Germline V CDR1 and CDR2: MNHNS, SASEGT.

Written as DNA, the CDR3 is TGCAGCGTCGAATCCGGGATCACAGATACGCAGTATTTT. Its protein is CSVESGITDTQYF. This rearrangement joins TRBV29-1 to TRBJ2-3; perhaps TRBD2 as D (5 bases). The CDR3 totals 13 residues. V gave up 6 bases and J gave up 2 bases, with 12 bases separating them. CDR1 and CDR2 (germline): SQVTM, ANQGSEA.

The V gene is TRBV9, the J gene TRBJ2-3, with 8 bases lining up with TRBD2. The CDR3 length is 16 residues. Unmatched junction bases numbered 7, after V lost 3 bases and J lost 1 base. Germline values: CDR1 SGDLS, CDR2 YYNGEE. The CDR3 reads CASSAGAGGRTDTQYF. The CDR3, as DNA: TGTGCCAGCAGCGCTGGCGCGGGGGGCCGCACAGATACGCAGTATTTT.

This chain links TRBV5-1 with TRBJ2-3; TRBD2 aligns across 16 bases. The junction had 12 bases not matched to a gene; V was cut back by 4 bases and J by 4 bases. The germline gives CDR1 SGHRS, CDR2 YFSETQ. The CDR3 has 19 amino acids. CDR3 residues: CASSHSGTSGRALSDTQYF. Written as DNA, the CDR3 is TGCGCCAGCAGCCACTCGGGGACTAGCGGGAGGGCCCTGTCAGATACGCAGTATTTT.

The chain has TRBV6-5 and TRBJ2-7; 7 bases agree with TRBD1. The germline V gene has CDR1 MNHEY and CDR2 SVGAGI. The CDR3 runs to 13 residues. With 9 bases clipped from V and 6 bases from J, the junction kept 11 bases outside the gene matches. CDR3 nucleotides: TGTGCCAGTTACCAGGGGGTCGGCTTCGAGCAGTACTTC. It codes for CASYQGVGFEQYF.

This clone has a handful of counts. V usage is TRBV13 and J usage is TRBJ2-2, with D perhaps TRBD1 or TRBD2 (5 bases each). This CDR3 has 13 residues. Germline CDR1 reads PRHDT; CDR2 reads FYEKMQ (reference sequence). Trimming removed 5 bases from V and 5 bases from J, with 9 bases in between. The CDR3: CASSPGPTGELFF. The CDR3 DNA follows: TGTGCCAGCAGCCCGGGACCAACCGGGGAGCTGTTTTTT.

This chain links TRBV20-1 with TRBJ2-7; 7 positions agree with TRBD1. Germline loops: CDR1 DFQATT, CDR2 SNEGSKA (reference sequence). J gave up 3 bases and V 6 bases, and 2 bases lay outside the gene matches. The CDR3 is made up of 11 amino acids. The CDR3 sequence: CSARDSYEQYF. As DNA, the CDR3 is TGCAGTGCCCGGGACAGCTACGAGCAGTACTTC.

This chain joins TRBV4-1 and TRBJ1-2; D is unresolved. V lost 1 base, J lost 8 bases, and 17 bases lay in between. This CDR3 region has 15 residues. Germline V gene sequence: CDR1 MGHRA, CDR2 YSYEKL. In nucleotides, the CDR3 is TGCGCCAGCAGCCAAGGGGTGGCTTCGGGTCAGGGCTACACCTTC. Translation gives CASSQGVASGQGYTF.

The V gene is TRBV7-8, the J gene TRBJ1-1, with D possibly being TRBD1 (5 bases). The CDR3 contains 13 residues. The V gene's germline CDR1 is SGHVS and CDR2 FQNEAQ. V lost 0 bases and J 4 bases, leaving 6 bases between the germline ends. CDR3 residues: CASSLAQGTEAFF. CDR3 coding DNA: TGTGCCAGCAGCTTAGCCCAGGGCACTGAAGCTTTCTTT.

The V gene is TRBV19, the J gene TRBJ2-7; D possibly matches TRBD1 or TRBD2 (5 bases each). Germline V lookup: CDR1 LNHDA, CDR2 SQIVND (reference sequence). The ends were cut back, 10 bases at V and 1 base at J, with 17 bases in the middle. The CDR3 totals 14 residues. CDR3 nucleotide sequence: TGTGCCACCGGGGCTGCCTACCCGTCCTACGAGCAGTACTTC. It is translated as CATGAAYPSYEQYF.

The chain couples TRBV27 to TRBJ2-7; D uncertain. Trimming pared 6 bases from V and 2 bases from J, leaving 17 bases between. The CDR3 is made up of 15 amino acids. CDR1 and CDR2 from the germline V gene are MNHEY and SMNVEV (reference sequence). CDR3 protein: CASSPYILGTYEQYF. The CDR3 coding sequence is TGTGCCAGCAGCCCGTACATCCTGGGGACCTACGAGCAGTACTTC.

V is TRBV5-1 and J is TRBJ2-7; D gene unclear. This CDR3 region has 15 residues. V lost 3 bases to trimming and J lost 4 bases, with 17 bases between them. Germline V gene sequence: CDR1 SGHRS, CDR2 YFSETQ. CDR3 bases: TGCGCCAGCAGCTCAAATTTAGACCCAAATTACGAGCAGTACTTC. As protein: CASSSNLDPNYEQYF.

The chain is built from TRBV9 and TRBJ1-4, with D possibly TRBD1 on 5 matching bases. The CDR3 consists of 14 residues. Germline CDR1 is SGDLS and CDR2 is YYNGEE. Trimming removed 7 bases at V and 5 bases at J, with 15 bases between. The CDR3 DNA reads as TGTGCCAGCTCACCAAGGTGGGGGAATGAAAAACTGTTTTTT. As protein: CASSPRWGNEKLFF.

Concerning this clone: Sequence at one end of the junction differs from germline and may be a read error. This chain connects TRBV2 to TRBJ2-1; unclear D gene. Germline lookup yields CDR1 SNHLY and CDR2 FYNNEI. The CDR3 contains 11 residues. CDR3 sequence reads: CAILHDNEQFF. The CDR3 DNA follows: TGTGCCATACTTCACGACAACGAGCAGTTCTTC.

This chain connects TRBV2 to TRBJ1-2; 9 positions agree with TRBD1. Germline CDR1 reads SNHLY; CDR2 reads FYNNEI. The CDR3 loop spans 15 amino acids. With V trimmed by 5 bases and J by 3 bases, 7 bases remained unmatched. DNA for the CDR3: TGTGCCAGCAGTTCTTCACAGGGGGCGTACTATGGCTACACCTTC. Translating it yields CASSSSQGAYYGYTF.

This chain links TRBV28 with TRBJ1-1, with TRBD1 matching over 8 bases. V lost 5 bases, J lost 5 bases, and 1 base stayed unmatched. The CDR3 runs 12 residues. Germline V lookup: CDR1 MDHEN, CDR2 SYDVKM. In DNA form, the CDR3 reads TGTGCCAGCAGTGACAGGGGAACTGAAGCTTTCTTT. It encodes CASSDRGTEAFF.

The chain has TRBV28 and TRBJ2-1; 16 bases map to TRBD2. The junction had 6 bases not matched to a gene; V was cut back by 4 bases and J by 15 bases. Looked up from germline, CDR1 is MDHEN and CDR2 is SYDVKM. The CDR3 consists of 14 residues. DNA for the CDR3: TGTGCCAGCAGTTCGGGACTAGCGGGGGGGCCGTGGTTCTTC. Translated, it gives CASSSGLAGGPWFF.

This clone was observed a single time. The V gene is TRBV10-1, the J gene TRBJ2-1; D possibly corresponds to TRBD2 (6 bases). Between the trimmed V and J ends, which lost 1 base and 8 bases, there was a span of 6 bases. CDR3 length: 12 residues. The germline gives CDR1 WNHNN, CDR2 SYGVQD (reference sequence). The CDR3 sequence: CASSEWGDEQFF. CDR3 DNA sequence: TGCGCCAGCAGTGAGTGGGGGGATGAGCAGTTCTTC.

The J gene is TRBJ1-5, the V gene TRBV28, with a possible D match to TRBD1 (5 bases). Germline V CDR1 and CDR2: MDHEN, SYDVKM. The CDR3 runs 15 residues. V shed 5 bases and J shed 0 bases, with 11 bases lying between them. CDR3 amino acids: CASSLTVRSNQPQHF. The CDR3 DNA reads TGTGCCAGCAGTCTGACAGTTCGTAGCAATCAGCCCCAGCATTTT.

This clone was picked up a small number of times. This chain uses TRBV2 with TRBJ2-1; 11 positions match TRBD1. The germline CDR1 and CDR2 sequences are SNHLY and FYNNEI. The CDR3 extends over 14 amino acids. V was clipped by 9 bases and J by 5 bases; unmatched bases: 6. This chain's CDR3 is CARSGTGGNNEQFF. CDR3 DNA sequence: TGTGCCAGGTCCGGGACAGGGGGAAACAATGAGCAGTTCTTC.

The J gene is TRBJ2-7, the V gene TRBV6-5; a possible D gene is TRBD2 (6 bases). The ends were cut back, 7 bases at V and 1 base at J, with 17 bases in the middle. The CDR3 is 15 residues long. Germline V lookup: CDR1 MNHEY, CDR2 SVGAGI. The CDR3 nucleotides are TGTGCCAGCAAAGTTAACCCGGGACTTTCCTACGAGCAGTACTTC. The encoded protein is CASKVNPGLSYEQYF.

The CDR3 sequence is CSALGGAGYTF. CDR3 DNA sequence: TGCAGCGCTCTAGGGGGGGCCGGCTACACCTTC. This chain joins TRBV29-1 and TRBJ1-2; D perhaps matches TRBD1 (6 bases). V was trimmed by 7 bases and J by 8 bases, leaving 14 bases between them. The CDR3 spans 11 residues. Germline values: CDR1 SQVTM, CDR2 ANQGSEA.